Listed here is a single T cell receptor beta chain. The source of the sample is a study of shared clonotypes between healthy human individuals. Sequencing was performed with immunoSEQ multiplex PCR; in TCRdb, only in-frame clones are kept and a portion is missing. Found here are 1.5 million to 1.9 million clones, around 98% of them singletons; the top ten hold approximately 0.45%. V lost 5 bases and J lost 8; bases outside the gene matches: 14. This CDR3 is built from 17 residues. CDR1 SGHTA and CDR2 FQGNSA come from the germline V gene. The material sequenced was naive CD4+ T cells sorted from blood. Subset given: CD45RA+ positively selected. The rearrangement links TRBV7-2 to TRBJ2-3; 12 bases map to TRBD2. The TCR sequence derives from a man aged 25 to 40 in good health. This CDR3 reads CASSKLASGRAESTQYF. CDR3 bases: TGTGCCAGCAGCAAACTTGCTAGCGGGAGGGCCGAGAGTACGCAGTATTTT.